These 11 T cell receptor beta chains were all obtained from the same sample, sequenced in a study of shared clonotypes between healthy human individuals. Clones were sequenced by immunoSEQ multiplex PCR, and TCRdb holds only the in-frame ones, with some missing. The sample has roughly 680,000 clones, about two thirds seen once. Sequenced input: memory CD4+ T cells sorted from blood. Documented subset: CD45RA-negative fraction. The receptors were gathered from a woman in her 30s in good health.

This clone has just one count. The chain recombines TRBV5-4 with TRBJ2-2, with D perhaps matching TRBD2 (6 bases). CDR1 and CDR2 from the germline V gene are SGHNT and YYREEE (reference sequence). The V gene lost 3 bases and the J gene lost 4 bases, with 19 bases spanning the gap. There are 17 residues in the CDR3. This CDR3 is CASSSAGRGPSTGELFF. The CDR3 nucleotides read TGTGCCAGCAGCTCGGCAGGGCGGGGACCGAGCACCGGGGAGCTGTTTTTT. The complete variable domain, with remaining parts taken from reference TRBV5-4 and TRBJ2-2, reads ETGVTQSPTHLIKTRGQQVTLRCSSQSGHNTVSWYQQALGQGPQFIFQYYREEENGRGNFPPRFSGLQFPNYSSELNVNALELDDSALYLCASSSAGRGPSTGELFFGEGSRLTVL.

This CDR3 reads CASSLGPSGETQYF. CDR3 DNA: TGTGCCAGCAGCTTAGGTCCTAGCGGGGAGACCCAGTACTTC. The rearrangement links TRBV11-2 to TRBJ2-5, with 8 bases identical to TRBD2. The germline V gene encodes CDR1 SGHAT and CDR2 FQNNGV. The CDR3 sequence is 14 residues long. Unmatched junction bases numbered 3, after V lost 1 base and J lost 5 bases. The full variable domain, its missing parts supplied by reference TRBV11-2 and TRBJ2-5, is EAGVAQSPRYKIIEKRQSVAFWCNPISGHATLYWYQQILGQGPKLLIQFQNNGVVDDSQLPKDRFSAERLKGVDSTLKIQPAKLEDSAVYLCASSLGPSGETQYFGPGTRLLVL.

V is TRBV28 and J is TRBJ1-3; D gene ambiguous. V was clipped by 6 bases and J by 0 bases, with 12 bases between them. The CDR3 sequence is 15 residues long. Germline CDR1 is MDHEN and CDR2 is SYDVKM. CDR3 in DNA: TGTGCCAGCAGCCTTGACTCTCTCTCTGGAAACACCATATATTTT. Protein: CASSLDSLSGNTIYF.

Written as DNA, the CDR3 is TGTGCCAGCAGTGCTCCAGGCGTAACCGTGGGTGAAAAACTGTTTTTT. Encoded protein: CASSAPGVTVGEKLFF. The V and J genes are TRBV2 and TRBJ1-4, with D hard to call. V was shortened by 4 bases and J by 7 bases, with 19 bases between the two germline ends. The CDR3 spans 16 residues. Germline values: CDR1 SNHLY, CDR2 FYNNEI.

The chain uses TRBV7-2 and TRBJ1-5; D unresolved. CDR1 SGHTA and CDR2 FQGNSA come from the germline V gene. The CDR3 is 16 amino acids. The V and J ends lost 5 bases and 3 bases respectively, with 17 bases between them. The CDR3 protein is CASSPDAISNNQPQHF. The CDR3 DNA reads TGTGCCAGCAGCCCCGACGCAATTAGTAACAATCAGCCCCAGCATTTT.

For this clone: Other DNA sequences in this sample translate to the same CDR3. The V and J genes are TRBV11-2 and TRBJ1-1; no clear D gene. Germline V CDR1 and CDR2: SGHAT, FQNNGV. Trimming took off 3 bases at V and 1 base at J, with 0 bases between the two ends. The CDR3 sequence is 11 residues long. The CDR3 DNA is TGTGCCAGCAGCTTGAACACTGAAGCTTTCTTT. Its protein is CASSLNTEAFF.

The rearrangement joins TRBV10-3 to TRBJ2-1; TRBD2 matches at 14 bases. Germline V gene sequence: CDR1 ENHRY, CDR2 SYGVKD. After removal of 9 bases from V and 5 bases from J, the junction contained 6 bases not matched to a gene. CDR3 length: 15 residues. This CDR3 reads CAIGTSGSRDNEQFF. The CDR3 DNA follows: TGTGCCATAGGGACTAGCGGGAGTCGGGACAATGAGCAGTTCTTC.

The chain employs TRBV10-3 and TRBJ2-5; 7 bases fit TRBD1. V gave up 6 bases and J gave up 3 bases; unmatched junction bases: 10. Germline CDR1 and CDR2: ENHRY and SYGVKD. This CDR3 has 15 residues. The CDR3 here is CAIRGYGTEEETQYF. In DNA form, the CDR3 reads TGTGCCATCAGGGGATACGGGACAGAGGAAGAGACCCAGTACTTC.

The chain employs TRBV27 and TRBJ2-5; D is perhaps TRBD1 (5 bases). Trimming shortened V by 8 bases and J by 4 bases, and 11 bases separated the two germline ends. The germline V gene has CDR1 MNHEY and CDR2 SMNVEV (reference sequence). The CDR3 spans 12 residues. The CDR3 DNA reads TGTGCCAGCGGGCGACAGCCAGAGACCCAGTACTTC. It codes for CASGRQPETQYF.

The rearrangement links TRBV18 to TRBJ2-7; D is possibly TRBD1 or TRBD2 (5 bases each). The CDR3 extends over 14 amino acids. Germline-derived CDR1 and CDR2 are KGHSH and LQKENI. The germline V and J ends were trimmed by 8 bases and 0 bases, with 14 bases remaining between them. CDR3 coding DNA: TGTGCCAGCGCTCCGGGACGGAGCTCCTACGAGCAGTACTTC. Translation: CASAPGRSSYEQYF.

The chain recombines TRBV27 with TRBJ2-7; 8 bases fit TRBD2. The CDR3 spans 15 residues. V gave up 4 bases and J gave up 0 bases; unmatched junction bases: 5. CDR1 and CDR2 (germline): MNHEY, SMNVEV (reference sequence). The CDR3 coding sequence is TGTGCCAGCAGTTCCTACGGGACTAGCTCCTACGAGCAGTACTTC. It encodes CASSSYGTSSYEQYF.